This entry lists 5 T cell receptor beta chains sequenced from one sample in a study of blood T cell repertoires in COVID-19. Only in-frame clones appear in the TCRdb table, and some are missing; sequencing was by immunoSEQ multiplex PCR. Of approximately 440,000 clones in the sample, approximately 90% were seen once. Sequencing used peripheral blood. All receptors come from a woman aged 45 to 65 with COVID-19, enrolled during active disease.

V is TRBV2 and J is TRBJ1-4, with 10 bases lining up with TRBD1. The CDR3 contains 14 residues. Germline V gives CDR1 SNHLY, CDR2 FYNNEI. V lost 6 bases, J lost 2 bases, and 0 bases stayed unmatched. CDR3 sequence reads: CASRGQGTNEKLFF. In DNA form, the CDR3 reads TGTGCCAGCAGGGGACAGGGGACTAATGAAAAACTGTTTTTT.

This chain connects TRBV18 to TRBJ2-1; the D is unclear. V lost 1 base and J lost 0, with 4 bases in between. Germline V gene sequence: CDR1 KGHSH, CDR2 LQKENI. The CDR3 has 14 amino acids. The CDR3 loop reads CASSPQSSYNEQFF. CDR3 nucleotides: TGTGCCAGCTCACCACAGAGCTCCTACAATGAGCAGTTCTTC.

V and J are TRBV19 and TRBJ1-1, with D possibly TRBD1 on 6 matching bases. The CDR3 spans 15 residues. CDR1 is LNHDA, CDR2 SQIVND, per germline (reference sequence). Trimming cost V 8 bases and J 0 bases, with 16 bases left between them. The CDR3 reads CASVSGQNMNTEAFF. DNA of the CDR3: TGTGCCAGTGTGAGCGGACAGAACATGAACACTGAAGCTTTCTTT.

V usage is TRBV9 and J usage is TRBJ2-7; tentatively, D is TRBD2 (6 bases). V was shortened by 2 bases and J by 2 bases, with 11 bases between the two germline ends. Germline CDR1 reads SGDLS; CDR2 reads YYNGEE. The CDR3 is 14 residues long. CDR3 protein: CASSVGTVPYEQYF. The CDR3 DNA sequence: TGTGCCAGCAGCGTGGGGACTGTACCCTACGAGCAGTACTTC.

The chain has TRBV29-1 and TRBJ1-2, with 11 positions matching TRBD1. Germline lookup yields CDR1 SQVTM and CDR2 ANQGSEA. CDR3 size: 13 residues. Trimming removed 6 bases from V and 3 bases from J; junction bases left unmatched: 3. This CDR3 reads CSVGQGADYGYTF. The CDR3 nucleotides are TGCAGCGTAGGACAGGGGGCGGACTATGGCTACACCTTC.